This T cell receptor (beta chain) was retrieved from a study of blood T cell repertoires in COVID-19 (dated by TCRdb to 2019 to 2021). With respect to the entire study: The collaborator samples originated in the United States, Italy and Spain and spanned the acute and convalescent phases of COVID-19. Subjects who had been exposed to COVID-19, were actively infected with it, or had recovered from it provided the deeply sampled blood TCRbeta repertoires that made up the dataset. Where available, HLA class I and class II types were taken from metadata supplied by the sample provider and were not determined by assay-based typing. Sample metadata almost always included a de-identified subject ID, COVID-19 status, age in years and sex. A freely available public database, intended as a resource for researchers studying the immune response to SARS-CoV-2, is where the repertoires were released. The prospective study material was composed of cDNA or gDNA derived from T cells, B-cell-depleted T cells, or PBMCs. Samples came from the ongoing ImmuneRACE study (first 160 participants) plus 1,254 subjects from 6 global collaborators. Findings and caveats that apply to the study as a whole: The quantity of clinical and demographic metadata differed by source and by participant and was supplied without curation.

TCRbeta CDR3 regions were amplified from genomic DNA using the immunoSEQ Assay, a bias-controlled multiplex PCR. The source study handled its data this way. The number of nucleated cells in each sample was estimated by amplification of reference gene primers within the assay. Sequence reads were collapsed and filtered to measure the absolute abundance of every unique TCRbeta CDR3 rearrangement. For each sample, productive Simpson clonality was calculated by taking the square root of Simpson's diversity index across productive rearrangements. Entries here come from immuneACCESS through TCRdb and include only in-frame sequences with V and J called. Some clones fail to appear in such tables; in the studies checked, an unresolved V gene covers under half of the shortfall, and the cause of the remainder is unknown. V and J calls and clone size are copied from that table; D and trimming were computed from the DNA. Present in this sample are approximately 220,000 clones, around 91% of which were seen just once. The top ten clonotypes cover over 3% of the sample.

Its CDR3 holds 19 amino acids, cysteine through phenylalanine. The retained sequence is limited to the CDR3, 57 bases, with the frame set at the first base. Points on this clone: Its specific antigen is unknown. No per-base quality is available; no much larger clone lies one base away.

Participants in the prospective study were aged roughly 18 to 90 years, lived in under 30 United States geographic areas, and enrolled through a virtual design. In the prospective study, cohorts were assigned on the basis of participant-reported clinical history obtained from a screening survey and a study questionnaire. Mobile phlebotomists in the prospective study collected whole blood, serum and a nasopharyngeal or oropharyngeal swab from every participant. Additional blood draws and questionnaires over an approximately 2-month period could optionally be provided by prospective study participants. Prospective study blood samples were shipped either frozen or at room temperature before DNA extraction.

This receptor chain uses TRBV1 and TRBJ1-5. TRBV1 constitutes a pseudogene. The TCR originated in a woman aged 18-35 years in a cohort exposed to, infected with or recovered from COVID-19 (not recorded which). The sequencing sample was made of PBMCs or T cells enriched from blood (not recorded which). The nucleotide sequence reads as follows: TGCACCAGCAGCCAAGAAGGCGGAGGGAAGGAGGTGAGCAATCAGCCCCAGCATTTT. Translated, it reads CTSSQEGGGKEVSNQPQHF.